Detailed here is one T cell receptor (beta chain). As yet, its antigen is unknown. The table came from immunoSEQ multiplex PCR; TCRdb's copy has only in-frame clones and leaves some out. The table lists about 84,000 clones, roughly 86% of them singletons, with 5% to 6% in the top ten. CDR3 length: 15 residues. V was cut by 6 bases and J by 0 bases, with 12 bases left in between. Germline V gene lookup returns CDR1 MNHNY and CDR2 SVGAGI (reference sequence). The data are from a study of cytotoxic CD8 clonotypes in ibrutinib-treated CLL. Study overall: Enrolment comprised around 11 relapsed/refractory and about 14 treatment-naive patients; roughly 18 were IGHV unmutated. Sequenced samples delivered averages of roughly 260,000 productive templates and around 100,000 productive rearrangements.

Study observations and caveats: Public clonotypes proved infrequent, and on treatment they shrank or remained steady.

This chain joins TRBV6-6 and TRBJ1-3; D gene ambiguous. This clonotype originated in a human donor with chronic lymphocytic leukemia. The sequenced sample was PBMCs, obtained before ibrutinib treatment. This CDR3 is CASSDGGYSGNTIYF. In DNA form, the CDR3 reads TGTGCCAGCAGCGATGGTGGGTACTCTGGAAACACCATATATTTT.